Shown below are 18 T cell receptor beta chains from a single sample sequenced in a study of T cells expressing NK-cell markers. TCRdb re-called the 5' RACE reads, yielding one record per CDR3 amino acid sequence without DNA. The specimen's table records roughly 380,000 distinct CDR3 sequences. The source material was blood T cells: a sorted CD56 or NKG2C T cell subset, CD4+ or CD8+ T cells, or bulk PBMC T cells (not recorded which). These TCRs come from a man aged 18-70 years in good health.

The gene calls are TRBV15 and TRBJ2-1; TCRdb indicates TRBD1, and absent DNA this call remains unverified. There are 17 residues in the CDR3. Germline CDR1 LNHNV, CDR2 YYDKDF (reference sequence). The CDR3 region is CATSSEWGRTLHNEQFF.

The chain combines TRBV20-1 with TRBJ2-3; the TRBD1 assignment by TCRdb is unverifiable without DNA. The CDR3 extends over 15 amino acids. Germline lookup yields CDR1 DFQATT and CDR2 SNEGSKA (reference sequence). CDR3 region: CSAPSAGASTDTQYF.

The V and J genes are TRBV2 and TRBJ1-1; TCRdb reports TRBD1, a call that lacks DNA to check it against. Per germline, CDR1 SNHLY and CDR2 FYNNEI. This CDR3 contains 14 residues. The CDR3: CASSAQGANTEAFF.

The chain uses TRBV6-1 and TRBJ2-7. The CDR3 sequence is 13 residues long. Germline lookup yields CDR1 MNHNS and CDR2 SASEGT. The CDR3 region is CASSPNILYEQYF.

The V call is TRBV28, the J call TRBJ1-4. The germline CDR1 and CDR2 sequences are MDHEN and SYDVKM. This CDR3 has 14 residues. The CDR3 region is CASRLGGAGEKLFF. Full variable domain (remainder filled in from reference TRBV28 and TRBJ1-4): DVKVTQSSRYLVKRTGEKVFLECVQDMDHENMFWYRQDPGLGLRLIYFSYDVKMKEKGDIPEGYSVSREKKERFSLILESASTNQTSMYLCASRLGGAGEKLFFGSGTQLSVL.

CDR3 protein: CASSRLGQGDTGELFF. V and J are TRBV7-7 and TRBJ2-2; no DNA is available, so the TRBD1 call from TCRdb remains unchecked. This CDR3 is built from 16 residues. Per germline, CDR1 SSHAT and CDR2 FNYEAQ (reference sequence).

This chain joins TRBV19 and TRBJ1-1; TCRdb's assignment of TRBD1 cannot be checked, as there is no DNA. This CDR3 comprises 14 residues. Germline V gene data show CDR1 as LNHDA and CDR2 as SQIVND (reference sequence). This chain's CDR3 is CASSQPYRGTEAFF.

The rearrangement joins TRBV9 to TRBJ2-6. The CDR3 has 15 residues. Germline V gene lookup returns CDR1 SGDLS and CDR2 YYNGEE. The chain's CDR3 is CASSVVPSGANVLTF.

J is TRBJ2-7 and V is TRBV11-1; the D call of TRBD1 rests on TCRdb alone, since no DNA is present to check it. CDR1 and CDR2 (germline): SGHAT, FQDESV (reference sequence). The CDR3 sequence is 14 residues long. CDR3: CASSLNPSSYEQYF. Supplemented by reference TRBV11-1 and TRBJ2-7, the full variable domain reads EAEVAQSPRYKITEKSQAVAFWCDPISGHATLYWYRQILGQGPELLVQFQDESVVDDSQLPKDRFSAERLKGVDSTLKIQPAELGDSAMYLCASSLNPSSYEQYFGPGTRLTVT.

The chain joins TRBV19 to TRBJ2-2; the TCRdb call, TRBD1, lacks DNA for checking. Per the germline V gene, CDR1 is LNHDA and CDR2 is SQIVND (reference sequence). The CDR3 is 16 amino acids. The CDR3 region is CASMGGTGGDTGELFF.

V usage is TRBV5-5 and J usage is TRBJ2-5. There are 13 residues in the CDR3. Germline CDR1 is SGHKS and CDR2 is YYEKEE (reference sequence). The CDR3 loop reads CASSLLPQETQYF.

The rearrangement links TRBV12-3 or TRBV12-4 to TRBJ2-6; TCRdb's D call of TRBD2 is untestable without DNA. This CDR3 spans 15 amino acids. CDR3 protein: CASNLGGAGANVLTF.

The rearrangement links TRBV6-2 or TRBV6-3 to TRBJ2-5. The CDR3 loop spans 15 amino acids. Germline values: CDR1 MNHEY, CDR2 SVGEGT. CDR3: CASSYEKIRLETQYF.

This sequence joins TRBV5-1 and TRBJ1-5. The CDR3 extends over 16 amino acids. CDR1 SGHRS and CDR2 YFSETQ come from the germline V gene. CDR3 protein: CASSLGGSYGNQPQHF.

The chain couples TRBV20-1 to TRBJ2-3; TCRdb reports TRBD1, a call that lacks DNA to check it against. The CDR3 consists of 17 residues. In germline, CDR1 is DFQATT, CDR2 SNEGSKA (reference sequence). This chain's CDR3 is CSARASRRGGRTDTQYF.

The chain couples TRBV5-1 to TRBJ2-3; TCRdb outputs TRBD1, but without DNA this stays unchecked. The CDR3 extends over 14 amino acids. Per germline, CDR1 SGHRS and CDR2 YFSETQ. The chain's CDR3 is CASHRGVNTDTQYF.

The chain is built from TRBV7-9 and TRBJ1-3. The CDR3 has 16 residues. Germline CDR1 reads SEHNR; CDR2 reads FQNEAQ (reference sequence). The CDR3 sequence: CASSFQTIRTGNTIYF.

This chain uses TRBV7-6 with TRBJ2-3; without DNA, the TCRdb call of TRBD2 cannot be checked. The CDR3 consists of 16 residues. From germline, CDR1 is SGHVS and CDR2 FNYEAQ. The CDR3 region is CASSPPTSGARDTQYF.